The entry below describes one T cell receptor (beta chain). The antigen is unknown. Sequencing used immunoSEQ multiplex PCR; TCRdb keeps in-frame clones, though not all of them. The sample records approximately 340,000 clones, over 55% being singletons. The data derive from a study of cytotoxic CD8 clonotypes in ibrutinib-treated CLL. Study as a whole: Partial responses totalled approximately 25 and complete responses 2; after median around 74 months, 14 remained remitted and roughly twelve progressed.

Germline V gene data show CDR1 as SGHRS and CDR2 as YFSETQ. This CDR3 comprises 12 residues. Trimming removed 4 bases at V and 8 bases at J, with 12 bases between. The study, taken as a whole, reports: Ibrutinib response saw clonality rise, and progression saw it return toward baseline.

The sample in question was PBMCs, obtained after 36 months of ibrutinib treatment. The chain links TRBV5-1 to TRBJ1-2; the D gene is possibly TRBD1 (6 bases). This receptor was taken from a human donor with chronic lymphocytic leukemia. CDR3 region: CASSLQGGGYTF. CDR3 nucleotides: TGCGCCAGCAGCCTACAGGGTGGGGGCTACACCTTC.